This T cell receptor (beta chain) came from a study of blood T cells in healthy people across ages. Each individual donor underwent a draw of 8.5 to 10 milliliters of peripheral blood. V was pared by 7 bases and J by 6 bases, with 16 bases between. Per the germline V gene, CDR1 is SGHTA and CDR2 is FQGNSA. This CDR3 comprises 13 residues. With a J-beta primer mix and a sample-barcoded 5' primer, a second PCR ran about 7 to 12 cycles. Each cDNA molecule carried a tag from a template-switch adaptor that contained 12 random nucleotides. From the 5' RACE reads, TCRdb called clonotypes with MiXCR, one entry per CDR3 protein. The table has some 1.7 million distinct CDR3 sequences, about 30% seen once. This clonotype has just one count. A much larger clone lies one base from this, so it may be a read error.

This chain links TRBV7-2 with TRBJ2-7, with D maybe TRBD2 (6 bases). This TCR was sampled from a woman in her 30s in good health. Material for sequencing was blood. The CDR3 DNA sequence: TGTGCCAGCAACCCGCATCGGGAGTCCGAGCAGTACTTC. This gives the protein CASNPHRESEQYF. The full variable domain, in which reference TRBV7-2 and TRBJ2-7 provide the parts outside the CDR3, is GAGVSQSPSNKVTEKGKDVELRCDPISGHTALYWYRQSLGQGLEFLIYFQGNSAPDKSGLPSDRFSAERTGGSVSTLTIQRTQQEDSAVYLCASNPHRESEQYFGPGTRLTVT.